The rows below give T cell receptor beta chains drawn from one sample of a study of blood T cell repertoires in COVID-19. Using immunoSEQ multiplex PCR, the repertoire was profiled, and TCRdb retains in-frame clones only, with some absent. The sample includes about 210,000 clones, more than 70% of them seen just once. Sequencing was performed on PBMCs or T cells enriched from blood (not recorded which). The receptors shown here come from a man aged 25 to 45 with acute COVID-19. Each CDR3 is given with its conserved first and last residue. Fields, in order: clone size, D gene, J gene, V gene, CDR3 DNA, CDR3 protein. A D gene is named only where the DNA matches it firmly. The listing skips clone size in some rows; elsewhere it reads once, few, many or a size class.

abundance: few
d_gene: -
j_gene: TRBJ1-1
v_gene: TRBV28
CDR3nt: TGTGCCAGCAGTTTAGAGGGGAGGATGAACACTGAAGCTTTCTTT
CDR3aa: CASSLEGRMNTEAFF

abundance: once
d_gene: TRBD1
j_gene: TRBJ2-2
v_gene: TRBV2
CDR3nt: TGTGCCAGCACCGAGATAATGGGACAGGGGGCCGGGGAGCTGTTTTTT
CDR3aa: CASTEIMGQGAGELFF

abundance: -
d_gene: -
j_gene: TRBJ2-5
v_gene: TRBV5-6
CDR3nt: TGTGCCAGCAGCGGACCGAGGACTCTCCAAGAGACCCAGTACTTC
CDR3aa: CASSGPRTLQETQYF

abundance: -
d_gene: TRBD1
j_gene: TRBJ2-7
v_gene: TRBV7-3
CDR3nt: TGTGCCAGCAGCCTAACCCCGGGACAGGGGGACTACGAGCAGTACTTC
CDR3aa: CASSLTPGQGDYEQYF

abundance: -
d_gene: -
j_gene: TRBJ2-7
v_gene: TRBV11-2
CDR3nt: TGTGCCAGCAGCTTAAGGTACAGCTCCTACGAGCAGTACTTC
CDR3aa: CASSLRYSSYEQYF

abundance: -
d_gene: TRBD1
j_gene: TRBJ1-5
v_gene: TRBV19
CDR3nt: TGTGCCAGTAGAGGGGGCGTGGACACCGCGTTGAATAGCAATCAGCCCCAGCATTTT
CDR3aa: CASRGGVDTALNSNQPQHF

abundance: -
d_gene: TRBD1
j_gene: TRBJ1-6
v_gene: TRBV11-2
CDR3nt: TGTGCCAGCAGCTTAAACAGGGGATTCTCACCCCTCCACTTT
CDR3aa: CASSLNRGFSPLHF

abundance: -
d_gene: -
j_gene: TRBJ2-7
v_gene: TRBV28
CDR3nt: TGTGCCAGCAGTATAGCAGGGCCCTACGAGCAGTACTTC
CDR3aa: CASSIAGPYEQYF

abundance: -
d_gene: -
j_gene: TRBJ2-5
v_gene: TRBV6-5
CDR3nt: TGTGCCAGCGCCATAGCACGGGGTAACCAAGAGACCCAGTACTTC
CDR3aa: CASAIARGNQETQYF

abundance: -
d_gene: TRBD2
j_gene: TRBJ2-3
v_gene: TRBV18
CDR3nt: TGTGCCAGCTCAGATAAGGAGGGACTAGCGATCGCAGATACGCAGTATTTT
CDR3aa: CASSDKEGLAIADTQYF

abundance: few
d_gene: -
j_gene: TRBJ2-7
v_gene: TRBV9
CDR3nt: TGTGCCAGCAGCCTACCGGGACTCCTTTCCTACGAGCAGTACTTC
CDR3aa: CASSLPGLLSYEQYF

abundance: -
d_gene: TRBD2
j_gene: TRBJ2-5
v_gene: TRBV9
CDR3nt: TGTGCCAGCAGCGATAGATCGGGGGGAGGGGAGACCCAGTACTTC
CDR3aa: CASSDRSGGGETQYF

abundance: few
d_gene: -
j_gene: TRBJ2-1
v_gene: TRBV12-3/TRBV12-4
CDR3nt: TGTGCCAGCAGTTATAAACGGGGCAATGAGCAGTTCTTC
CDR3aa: CASSYKRGNEQFF

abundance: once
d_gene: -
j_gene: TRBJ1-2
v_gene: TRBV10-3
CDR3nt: TGTGCCATCAGTGAGTCCGGGGTCTCCTATGGCTACACCTTC
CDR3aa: CAISESGVSYGYTF

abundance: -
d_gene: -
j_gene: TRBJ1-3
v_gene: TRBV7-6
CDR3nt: TGTGCCAGCAGCTCCTTAGCGGGACAAATTTCTGGAAACACCATATATTTT
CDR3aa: CASSSLAGQISGNTIYF

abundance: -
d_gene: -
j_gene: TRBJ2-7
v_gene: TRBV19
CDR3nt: TGTGCCAGTAGTTCCCAGGCCTCCTACGAGCAGTACTTC
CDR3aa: CASSSQASYEQYF

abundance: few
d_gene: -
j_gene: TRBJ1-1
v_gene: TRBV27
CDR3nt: TGTGCCAGCAGTTTCTGGGGGCCGAACACTGAAGCTTTCTTT
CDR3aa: CASSFWGPNTEAFF

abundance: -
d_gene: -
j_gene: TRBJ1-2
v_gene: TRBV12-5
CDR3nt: TGTGCTAGTGGTTGGGACACCTTGAGCTATGGCTACACCTTC
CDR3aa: CASGWDTLSYGYTF

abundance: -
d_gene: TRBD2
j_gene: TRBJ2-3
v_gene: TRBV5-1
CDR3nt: TGCGCCAGCAGCTTGGAGGGTAGCGGGTGGGCAGATACGCAGTATTTT
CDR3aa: CASSLEGSGWADTQYF

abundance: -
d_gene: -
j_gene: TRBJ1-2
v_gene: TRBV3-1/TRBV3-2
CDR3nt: TGTGCCAGCAGCCAAACCGCCAGCTATGGCTACACCTTC
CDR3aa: CASSQTASYGYTF

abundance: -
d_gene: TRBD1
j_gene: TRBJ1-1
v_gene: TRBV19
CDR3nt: TGTGCCAGCCGACCAAGACAGGGCTTGAACACTGAAGCTTTCTTT
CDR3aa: CASRPRQGLNTEAFF

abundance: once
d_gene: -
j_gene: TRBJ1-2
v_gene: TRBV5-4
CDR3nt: TGTGCCAGCAGCTTATACCAGGGGAACTATGGCTACACCTTC
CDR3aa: CASSLYQGNYGYTF

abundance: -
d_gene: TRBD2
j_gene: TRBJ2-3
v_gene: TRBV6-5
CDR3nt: TGTGCCAGCAGTATTTCTAGCGGTAGCACAGATACGCAGTATTTT
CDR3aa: CASSISSGSTDTQYF

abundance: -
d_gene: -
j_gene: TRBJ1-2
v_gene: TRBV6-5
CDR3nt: TGTGCCACCAAGAGGTATCCCAGCGATGGCTACACCTTC
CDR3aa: CATKRYPSDGYTF

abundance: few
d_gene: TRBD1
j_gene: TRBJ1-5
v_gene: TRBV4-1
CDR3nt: TGCGCCAGCAGCCAAGACGGGGGACAGGGGCTTAGGCAGCCCCAGCATTTT
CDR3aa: CASSQDGGQGLRQPQHF

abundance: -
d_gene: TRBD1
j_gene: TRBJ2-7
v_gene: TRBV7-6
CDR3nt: TGTGCCAGCAGCTTAGGAAAGGGACAGGTATACGAGCAGTACTTC
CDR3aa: CASSLGKGQVYEQYF

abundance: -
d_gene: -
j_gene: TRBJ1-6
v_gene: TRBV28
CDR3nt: TGTGCCAGCAGTTCCTTCGACCCAGGGGATAATTCACCCCTCCACTTT
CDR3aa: CASSSFDPGDNSPLHF

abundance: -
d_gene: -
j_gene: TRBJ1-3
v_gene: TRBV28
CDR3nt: TGTGCCAGCAGTCCCCCGCACCAGTCTGGAAACACCATATATTTT
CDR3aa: CASSPPHQSGNTIYF

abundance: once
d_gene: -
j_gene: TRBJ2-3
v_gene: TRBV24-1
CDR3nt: TGTGCCACCAGTGACCGAGCCTCGGCGGGATCAGATACGCAGTATTTT
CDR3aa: CATSDRASAGSDTQYF

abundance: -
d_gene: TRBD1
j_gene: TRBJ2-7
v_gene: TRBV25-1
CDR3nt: TGTGCACCGACCCGGGACAGCTTCAACTACGAGCAGTACTTC
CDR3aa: CAPTRDSFNYEQYF

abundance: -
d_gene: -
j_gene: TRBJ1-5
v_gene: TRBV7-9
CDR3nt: TGTGCCAGCAGCTTCGACAGCATCGAGCCCCAGCATTTT
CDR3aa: CASSFDSIEPQHF

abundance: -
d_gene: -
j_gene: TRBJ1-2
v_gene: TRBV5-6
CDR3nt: TGTGCCAGCAGCTTCCGGGAGGGTGGTGGCTACACCTTC
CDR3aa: CASSFREGGGYTF

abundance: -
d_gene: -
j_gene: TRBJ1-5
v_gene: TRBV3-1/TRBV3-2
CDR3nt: TGTGCCAGCAGCCAAGGGAGATCGAGCAATCAGCCCCAGCATTTT
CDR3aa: CASSQGRSSNQPQHF

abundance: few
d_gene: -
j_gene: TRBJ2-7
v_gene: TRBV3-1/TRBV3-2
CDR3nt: TGTGCCAGCCGAAACCGGGTTTGGCCCTACGAGCAGTACTTC
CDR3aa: CASRNRVWPYEQYF

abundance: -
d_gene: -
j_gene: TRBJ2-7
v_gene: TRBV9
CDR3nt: TGTGCCAGCAGCGGACGACGGGGGAGCTACGAGCAGTACTTC
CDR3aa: CASSGRRGSYEQYF

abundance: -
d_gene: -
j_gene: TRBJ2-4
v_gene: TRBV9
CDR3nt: TGTGCCAGCAGCGTAGATCCAGTCCAAAACATTCAGTACTTC
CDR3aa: CASSVDPVQNIQYF

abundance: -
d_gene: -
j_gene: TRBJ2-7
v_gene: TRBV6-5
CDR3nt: TGTGCCAGCAGTTACGGATTCAGGGATGCCGAGCAGTACTTC
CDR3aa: CASSYGFRDAEQYF

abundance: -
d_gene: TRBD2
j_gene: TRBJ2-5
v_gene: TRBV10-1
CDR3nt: TGCGCCAGCAGTGGGTTAGCGGGGGGCCGATCGGAGACCCAGTACTTC
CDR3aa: CASSGLAGGRSETQYF

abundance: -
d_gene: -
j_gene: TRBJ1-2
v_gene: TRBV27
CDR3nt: TGTGCCAGCAGTTTTAGGGGGGGGAACTATGGCTACACCTTC
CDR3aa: CASSFRGGNYGYTF

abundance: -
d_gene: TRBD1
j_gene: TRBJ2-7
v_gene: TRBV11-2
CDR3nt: TGTGCCAGCAGCTTCCAAGACAGGGGCGAGCAGTACTTC
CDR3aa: CASSFQDRGEQYF

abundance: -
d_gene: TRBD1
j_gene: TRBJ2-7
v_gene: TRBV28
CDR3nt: TGTGCCAGCAGGGACAGGGGGCGGTACGAGCAGTACTTC
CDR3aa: CASRDRGRYEQYF

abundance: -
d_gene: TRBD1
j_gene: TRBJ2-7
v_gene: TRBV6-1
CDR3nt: TGTGCCAGCAGTGAAGGATGGGGACAGGTCTACGAGCAGTACTTC
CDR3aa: CASSEGWGQVYEQYF

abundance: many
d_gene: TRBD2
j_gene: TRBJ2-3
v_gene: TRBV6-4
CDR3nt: TGTGCCAGCAGTGCCGGGACTACCACAGATACGCAGTATTTT
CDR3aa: CASSAGTTTDTQYF

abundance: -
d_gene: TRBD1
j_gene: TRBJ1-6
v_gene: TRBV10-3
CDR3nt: TGTGCCATCACTCCGGGACAGGGGGATAATTCACCCCTCCACTTT
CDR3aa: CAITPGQGDNSPLHF

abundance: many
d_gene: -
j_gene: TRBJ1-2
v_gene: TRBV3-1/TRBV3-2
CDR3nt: TGTGCCAGCAGCCAAGATCTACGGGGTAACTATGGCTACACCTTC
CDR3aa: CASSQDLRGNYGYTF

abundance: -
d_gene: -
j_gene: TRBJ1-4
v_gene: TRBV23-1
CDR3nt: TGCGCCAGCACAGGGCCCCTAAGGAAACTGTTTTTT
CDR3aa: CASTGPLRKLFF

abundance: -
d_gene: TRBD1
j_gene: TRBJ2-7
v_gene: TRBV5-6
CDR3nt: TGTGCCAGCAGCTTGTTCCGGGACAGGGGAATCAACGAGCAGTACTTC
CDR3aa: CASSLFRDRGINEQYF

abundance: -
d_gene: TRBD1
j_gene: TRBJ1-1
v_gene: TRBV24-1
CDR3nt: TGTGCCACCAGAGGGACAGGGGTCAACACTGAAGCTTTCTTT
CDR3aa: CATRGTGVNTEAFF

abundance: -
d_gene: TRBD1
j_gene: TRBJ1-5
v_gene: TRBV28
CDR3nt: TGTGCCAGCAGTTCAGGGGGCGGATACCCCCAGCATTTT
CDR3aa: CASSSGGGYPQHF

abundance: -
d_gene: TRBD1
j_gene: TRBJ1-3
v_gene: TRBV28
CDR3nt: TGTGCCAGCAGCAGAGGACAGGGTCGAAACACCATATATTTT
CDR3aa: CASSRGQGRNTIYF

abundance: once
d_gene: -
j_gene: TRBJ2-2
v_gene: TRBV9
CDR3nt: TGTGCCAGCAGCGTAGCTCCTTCTTACTTGGACAAGGACGGGGAGCTGTTTTTT
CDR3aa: CASSVAPSYLDKDGELFF

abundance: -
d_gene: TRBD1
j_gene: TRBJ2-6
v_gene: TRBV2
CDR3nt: TGTGCCAGCAACGAGGACAGGGGGCATTTCTCTGGGGCCAACGTCCTGACTTTC
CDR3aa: CASNEDRGHFSGANVLTF

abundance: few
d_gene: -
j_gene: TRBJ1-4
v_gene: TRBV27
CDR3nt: TGTGCCACCTATGGGGCCGATGAAAAACTGTTTTTT
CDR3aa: CATYGADEKLFF